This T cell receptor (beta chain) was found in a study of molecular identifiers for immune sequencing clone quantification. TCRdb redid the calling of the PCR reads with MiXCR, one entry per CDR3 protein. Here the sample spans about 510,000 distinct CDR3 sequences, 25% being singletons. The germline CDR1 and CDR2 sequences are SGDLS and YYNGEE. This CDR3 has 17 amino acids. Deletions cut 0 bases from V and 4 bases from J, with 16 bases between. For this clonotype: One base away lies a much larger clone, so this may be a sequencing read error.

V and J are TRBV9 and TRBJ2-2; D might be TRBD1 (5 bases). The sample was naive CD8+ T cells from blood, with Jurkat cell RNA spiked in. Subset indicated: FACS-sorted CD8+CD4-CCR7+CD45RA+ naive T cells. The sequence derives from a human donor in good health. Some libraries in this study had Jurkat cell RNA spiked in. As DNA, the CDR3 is TGTGCCAGCAGCGTAGGAAAGGGGCGCGACGGCACCGGGGAGCTGTTTTTT. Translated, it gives CASSVGKGRDGTGELFF.